This entry lists 10 T cell receptor beta chains sequenced from one sample in a study of T cell responses to AZD1222 COVID-19 vaccine. Sequencing was performed with immunoSEQ multiplex PCR; in TCRdb, only in-frame clones are kept and a portion is missing. The sample has about 42,000 clones, over 80% seen once. This specimen was peripheral blood, taken 28 days after the second AZD1222 dose. The receptor set was obtained from an adult who received the AZD1222 COVID-19 vaccine.

CDR3: CASKDFGEKLFF. Here the CDR3 DNA reads TGTGCCAGTAAGGACTTTGGGGAAAAACTGTTTTTT. The genes are TRBV19 and TRBJ1-4; D not certain. Germline values: CDR1 LNHDA, CDR2 SQIVND (reference sequence). V was cut by 7 bases and J by 8 bases, with 11 bases left in between. This CDR3 is 12 amino acids long.

The chain uses TRBV7-9 and TRBJ2-7, with TRBD2 identical over 7 bases. This CDR3 spans 16 amino acids. The V gene's germline CDR1 is SEHNR and CDR2 FQNEAQ (reference sequence). The V and J ends lost 1 base and 1 base, in that order; junction bases with no gene match: 7. CDR3 amino acids: CASSLDGGGSSYEQYF. CDR3 nucleotide sequence: TGTGCCAGCAGCTTAGACGGCGGGGGAAGTTCCTACGAGCAGTACTTC.

This clone has just one count. The chain recombines TRBV3-1 (or the pseudogene TRBV3-2) with TRBJ2-4; either TRBD1 or TRBD2 may fit D (5 bases each). Germline CDR1 and CDR2: LGHDT and YNNKEL (reference sequence). Trimming took 0 bases from V and 2 from J, leaving 14 bases between them. There are 17 residues in the CDR3. This CDR3 reads CASSQDNAGGSKNIQYF. CDR3 in DNA: TGTGCCAGCAGCCAAGATAATGCTGGGGGATCCAAAAACATTCAGTACTTC.

The chain couples TRBV19 to TRBJ1-2; 8 bases agree with TRBD1. The CDR3 has 14 amino acids. Germline assignment: CDR1 LNHDA and CDR2 SQIVND (reference sequence). J was trimmed by 3 bases and V by 9 bases; bases with no gene match: 9. CDR3 in amino acids: CASIADRAHYGYTF. The CDR3 coding sequence is TGTGCCAGCATTGCGGACAGGGCCCACTATGGCTACACCTTC.

The gene calls are TRBV19 and TRBJ2-1; D gene uncertain. The CDR3 is 19 residues long. Germline V gene data show CDR1 as LNHDA and CDR2 as SQIVND (reference sequence). Trimming took 1 base from V and 1 from J, leaving 20 bases between them. CDR3 in amino acids: CASSIAFTQVSRSYNEQFF. In DNA, the CDR3 is TGTGCCAGTAGTATAGCGTTCACCCAAGTAAGTCGGTCCTACAATGAGCAGTTCTTC. The entire variable domain, with the rest obtained from reference TRBV19 and TRBJ2-1, is as follows: DGGITQSPKYLFRKEGQNVTLSCEQNLNHDAMYWYRQDPGQGLRLIYYSQIVNDFQKGDIAEGYSVSREKKESFPLTVTSAQKNPTAFYLCASSIAFTQVSRSYNEQFFGPGTRLTVL.

The chain employs TRBV28 and TRBJ1-2; D remains unclear. The CDR3 contains 13 residues. CDR1 MDHEN and CDR2 SYDVKM come from the germline V gene. The V end was cut by 6 bases, the J end by 5 bases, with 13 bases between. As DNA, the CDR3 is TGTGCCAGCAGCCAATCTGGTGGATATGGCTACACCTTC. Amino acids: CASSQSGGYGYTF.

This rearrangement joins TRBV6-5 to TRBJ1-2; the D gene is possibly TRBD1 (6 bases). Trimming removed 2 bases from V and 8 bases from J, with 18 bases in between. In germline, CDR1 is MNHEY, CDR2 SVGAGI. The CDR3 sequence is 15 residues long. CDR3: CASSYGRDTRRGYTF. The CDR3 nucleotides read TGTGCCAGCAGTTACGGGCGGGACACCAGGAGGGGCTACACCTTC.

This rearrangement joins TRBV3-1 (or the pseudogene TRBV3-2) to TRBJ2-3, with a possible D match to TRBD2 (7 bases). The CDR3 loop spans 17 amino acids. Germline V lookup: CDR1 LGHDT, CDR2 YNNKEL (reference sequence). V was shortened by 0 bases and J by 5 bases, with 18 bases between the two germline ends. CDR3 residues: CASSQDRWGGGRDTQYF. Here the CDR3 DNA reads TGTGCCAGCAGCCAAGATAGGTGGGGGGGCGGTAGAGATACGCAGTATTTT.

This clone appeared a few times. V gene TRBV15 combines with J gene TRBJ1-6; D remains unclear. This CDR3 comprises 13 residues. V lost 5 bases, J lost 7 bases, and 9 bases lay in between. The germline CDR1 and CDR2 sequences are LNHNV and YYDKDF (reference sequence). For the CDR3, the DNA is TGTGCCACCAGCCCCCAATCCAATTCACCCCTCCACTTT. This sequence encodes CATSPQSNSPLHF.

This clone turned up a few times. The chain links TRBV5-4 to TRBJ2-7; perhaps D is TRBD1 or TRBD2 (6 bases each). Trimming pared 7 bases from V and 6 bases from J, leaving 17 bases between. Germline CDR1 and CDR2: SGHNT and YYREEE (reference sequence). The CDR3 length is 13 residues. The DNA for the CDR3 is TGTGCCAGCCACCTGGAAAGGGGGGCCGAGCAGTACTTC. It translates to CASHLERGAEQYF.